The next 16 T cell receptor beta chains were all read from a single sample in a study of PD-L1 blockade in urothelial cancer. Time point in this sample: peripheral blood 6 weeks after treatment start. The data were produced by immunoSEQ multiplex PCR, yet TCRdb's version contains in-frame clones alone and is incomplete. The table includes tens of thousands of clones, approximately 91% detected once. This specimen consisted of PBMCs, obtained around atezolizumab (anti-PD-L1) treatment. Source of these receptors: a man between 60 and 70 years old with urothelial cancer.

This chain connects TRBV28 to TRBJ1-4, with unresolved D. The germline V gene encodes CDR1 MDHEN and CDR2 SYDVKM. V was shortened by 2 bases and J by 4 bases, with 8 bases between the two germline ends. The length of the CDR3 is 14 residues. In nucleotides, the CDR3 is TGTGCCAGCAGTTTACGAGGGAGTAATGAAAAACTGTTTTTT. It encodes CASSLRGSNEKLFF.

The J gene is TRBJ2-1, the V gene TRBV2; D call uncertain. This CDR3 has 14 amino acids. V was shortened by 1 base and J by 0 bases, with 4 bases between the two germline ends. Germline V gives CDR1 SNHLY, CDR2 FYNNEI. The DNA for the CDR3 is TGTGCCAGCAGTGAAGGGAGCTCCTACAATGAGCAGTTCTTC. Translating gives CASSEGSSYNEQFF.

CDR3: CAWRPGLGTAYNSPLHF. The DNA for the CDR3 is TGTGCCTGGAGACCCGGGTTGGGGACAGCCTATAATTCACCCCTCCACTTT. The chain joins TRBV30 to TRBJ1-6, with 7 bases fitting TRBD1. This CDR3 region has 17 residues. V was clipped by 3 bases and J by 2 bases; unmatched bases: 10. Germline V gene data show CDR1 as GTSNPN and CDR2 as SVGIG (reference sequence).

The CDR3 nucleotides read TGTGCCAGCAGCCCCTTTCGGGGGGTACCGATGAACACTGAAGCTTTCTTT. This codes for CASSPFRGVPMNTEAFF. The chain links TRBV14 to TRBJ1-1, with D tentatively TRBD1 (5 bases). Germline CDR1 is SGHDN and CDR2 is FVKESK. The CDR3 is 17 residues long. The germline V and J ends were trimmed by 4 bases and 0 bases, with 18 bases remaining between them.

The V gene is TRBV7-8, the J gene TRBJ1-5; 7 positions agree with TRBD1. With 4 bases clipped from V and 3 bases from J, the junction kept 12 bases outside the gene matches. Germline values: CDR1 SGHVS, CDR2 FQNEAQ. The CDR3 is made up of 17 amino acids. The CDR3 loop is CASSSRGLGFDNQPQHF. CDR3 coding DNA: TGTGCCAGCAGCTCCAGGGGGTTGGGGTTCGACAATCAGCCCCAGCATTTT. Full variable domain (rest looked up from reference TRBV7-8 and TRBJ1-5): GAGVSQSPRYKVAKRGQDVALRCDPISGHVSLFWYQQALGQGPEFLTYFQNEAQLDKSGLPSDRFFAERPEGSVSTLKIQRTQQEDSAVYLCASSSRGLGFDNQPQHFGDGTRLSIL.

Written as DNA, the CDR3 is TGTGCCAGCAGCACAGGGGTAGGGACTGAAGCTTTCTTT. Amino acid sequence: CASSTGVGTEAFF. The V gene is TRBV6-4, the J gene TRBJ1-1; 7 bases map to TRBD1. Looked up from germline, CDR1 is MRHNA and CDR2 is SNTAGT. Trimming cost V 6 bases and J 5 bases; bases outside gene matches: 6. The CDR3 spans 13 residues.

The chain combines TRBV11-3 with TRBJ2-7; the D is unclear. Trimming removed 3 bases at V and 12 bases at J, with 12 bases between. Germline V CDR1 and CDR2: SGHNT, YENEEA. The CDR3 consists of 11 residues. The DNA for the CDR3 is TGTGCCAGCAGCTTTCGGAGCCGGCGGTACTTC. This sequence encodes CASSFRSRRYF.

The V gene is TRBV28, the J gene TRBJ2-7; 15 bases align to TRBD2. The CDR3 has 16 amino acids. With 4 bases clipped from V and 4 bases from J, the junction kept 5 bases outside the gene matches. The germline gives CDR1 MDHEN, CDR2 SYDVKM. The CDR3 DNA sequence: TGTGCCAGCAGTTCCCCGGGACTAGCGGGAGGTTACGAGCAGTACTTC. It specifies CASSSPGLAGGYEQYF. The whole variable domain, remainder taken from reference TRBV28 and TRBJ2-7, is DVKVTQSSRYLVKRTGEKVFLECVQDMDHENMFWYRQDPGLGLRLIYFSYDVKMKEKGDIPEGYSVSREKKERFSLILESASTNQTSMYLCASSSPGLAGGYEQYFGPGTRLTVT.

The chain recombines TRBV6-1 with TRBJ2-7; the match to TRBD2 covers 14 bases. The CDR3 is 15 amino acids. CDR1 and CDR2 from the germline V gene are MNHNS and SASEGT. With V trimmed by 8 bases and J by 7 bases, 10 bases remained unmatched. The CDR3: CASRLAGGGSGEQYF. CDR3 sequence (DNA): TGTGCCAGCCGACTAGCGGGAGGGGGTTCGGGTGAGCAGTACTTC.

This chain uses TRBV9 with TRBJ1-4; the match to TRBD1 covers 8 bases. The CDR3 extends over 14 amino acids. Germline V CDR1 and CDR2: SGDLS, YYNGEE. V shed 4 bases and J 7 bases; nucleotides not matched to a gene: 6. The DNA of the CDR3 is TGTGCCAGCAGCACAGGACAGGGTAGTGAAAAACTGTTTTTT. This gives the protein CASSTGQGSEKLFF.

V usage is TRBV6-5 and J usage is TRBJ1-1, with TRBD1 matching over 8 bases. Germline V gene data show CDR1 as MNHEY and CDR2 as SVGAGI. After removal of 7 bases from V and 5 bases from J, the junction contained 9 bases not matched to a gene. The CDR3 contains 14 residues. In nucleotides, the CDR3 is TGTGCCAGCACCAGAGACAGGGGAGGGACTGAAGCTTTCTTT. It specifies CASTRDRGGTEAFF.

This chain connects TRBV6-6 to TRBJ1-3; 9 nucleotides agree with TRBD1. The germline gives CDR1 MNHNY, CDR2 SVGAGI (reference sequence). This CDR3 region has 15 residues. V lost 4 bases, J lost 4 bases, and 5 bases stayed unmatched. CDR3 sequence (DNA): TGTGCCAGCAGTTCACAGGGGGCAGGGGGAAACACCATATATTTT. It yields the protein CASSSQGAGGNTIYF.

The chain recombines TRBV11-3 with TRBJ2-5; 7 bases line up with TRBD1. Germline V gene data show CDR1 as SGHNT and CDR2 as YENEEA. V dropped 6 bases and J dropped 7; count of bases not matched to a gene: 11. The CDR3 loop spans 14 amino acids. The CDR3 sequence: CASRDRGGGGTQYF. The DNA for the CDR3 is TGTGCCAGCAGAGATAGAGGGGGCGGAGGGACCCAGTACTTC.

The chain combines TRBV6-1 with TRBJ1-1; a weak D match, TRBD1 (5 bases). CDR1 and CDR2 from the germline V gene are MNHNS and SASEGT. The V gene lost 2 bases and the J gene lost 3 bases, with 7 bases spanning the gap. There are 13 residues in the CDR3. CDR3 DNA sequence: TGTGCCAGCAGTGAAAGCAGGGACACTGAAGCTTTCTTT. Translating gives CASSESRDTEAFF.

This clone was observed once. The V and J genes are TRBV25-1 and TRBJ2-5, with 8 bases identical to TRBD1. The germline CDR1 and CDR2 sequences are MGHDK and SYGVNS. The CDR3 runs 15 residues. J gave up 6 bases and V 3 bases, and 9 bases lay outside the gene matches. CDR3 sequence reads: CASSDGQGKRQTQYF. In DNA form, the CDR3 reads TGTGCCAGCAGTGATGGACAGGGCAAAAGACAGACCCAGTACTTC. Supplemented by reference TRBV25-1 and TRBJ2-5, the full variable domain reads EADIYQTPRYLVIGTGKKITLECSQTMGHDKMYWYQQDPGMELHLIHYSYGVNSTEKGDLSSESTVSRIRTEHFPLTLESARPSHTSQYLCASSDGQGKRQTQYFGPGTRLLVL.

The V gene is TRBV19, the J gene TRBJ1-5; TRBD1 agrees at 9 bases. The germline CDR1 and CDR2 sequences are LNHDA and SQIVND (reference sequence). The V segment lost 5 bases and the J segment 0 bases; nucleotides outside the gene matches: 8. This CDR3 region has 17 residues. The DNA for the CDR3 is TGTGCCAGTAGTCCGTCCACAGGGGGCTCTAGCAATCAGCCCCAGCATTTT. Protein product: CASSPSTGGSSNQPQHF.